The source of this TCR beta chain is a study of blood T cell repertoires in COVID-19. Study summary: From the United States, Italy and Spain came samples of acute and convalescent COVID-19. PBMCs, B-cell-depleted T cells, or T cells were the source of the cDNA or gDNA that made up the material.

In the original analysis: Reference gene primers were amplified, and this amplification served to estimate nucleated cell counts. Generated by immunoSEQ multiplex PCR, the TCRdb table keeps only in-frame clones and is missing some. Clone size and the V and J calls come from that table; the DNA yielded D and trimming. The data contain about 240,000 clones, around 90% of them singletons. V shed 6 bases and J shed 1 base, with 10 bases lying between them. Germline assignment: CDR1 SQVTM and CDR2 ANQGSEA. The CDR3 is 13 residues long. The TCR comes from a man aged 55 to 70 who had recovered from COVID-19. The chain has TRBV29-1 and TRBJ1-3, with a tentative D call TRBD1 (6 bases). What was sequenced was peripheral blood. The CDR3 loop reads CSVLRGSGNTIYF. The CDR3 DNA reads as TGCAGCGTGCTCAGGGGTTCTGGAAACACCATATATTTT.